This is a list of T cell receptor beta chains from one sample in a study of T-cell memory formation after mild COVID-19. Via MiXCR, TCRdb re-called the 5' RACE reads, giving one row per CDR3 protein. This table holds about half a million distinct CDR3 sequences, over 15% found once. The sequenced material came from PBMCs or a T cell subset sorted from them (not recorded which). These TCRs come from an adult woman who had mild COVID-19 (a few samples of this study predate the infection). Cell type and time point are not known. Both conserved end residues are part of each CDR3. Fields, in order: clone size, D gene, J gene, V gene, CDR3 protein, CDR3 DNA. D genes are given only for firm matches. Clone size is shown for a subset of rows, as once, few, many or a class of expanded clone.

size: few
D: TRBD1
J: TRBJ2-3
V: TRBV6-5
CDR3: CASSFAGTGVTDTQYF
DNA: TGTGCCAGCAGTTTCGCCGGGACAGGGGTAACAGATACGCAGTATTTT

size: many
D: TRBD1
J: TRBJ1-5
V: TRBV7-2
CDR3: CASSPGGGNQPQHF
DNA: TGTGCCAGCAGCCCAGGGGGAGGCAATCAGCCCCAGCATTTT

size: few
D: -
J: TRBJ1-1
V: TRBV18
CDR3: CASSPSGTEAFF
DNA: TGTGCCAGCTCACCATCGGGGACAGAAGCTTTCTTT

size: few
D: -
J: TRBJ2-1
V: TRBV12-5
CDR3: CASGSGLGYEQFF
DNA: TGTGCTAGTGGTTCGGGGCTAGGGTATGAGCAGTTCTTC

size: many
D: TRBD1
J: TRBJ2-1
V: TRBV18
CDR3: CASSPPMGQLNEQFF
DNA: TGTGCCAGCTCACCACCGATGGGACAGCTAAATGAGCAGTTCTTC

size: few
D: -
J: TRBJ1-2
V: TRBV6-5
CDR3: CASSYSEALSNYGYTF
DNA: TGTGCCAGCAGTTATTCAGAGGCGCTCTCTAACTATGGCTACACCTTC

size: many
D: -
J: TRBJ1-5
V: TRBV10-3
CDR3: CAISESSGNQPQHF
DNA: TGTGCCATCAGTGAGTCGAGCGGGAACCAGCCCCAGCATTTT

size: few
D: TRBD1
J: TRBJ1-2
V: TRBV12-3/TRBV12-4
CDR3: CASSLQGANWYGYTF
DNA: TGTGCCAGCAGCTTACAGGGGGCGAACTGGTATGGCTACACCTTC

size: -
D: TRBD2
J: TRBJ2-5
V: TRBV7-3
CDR3: CASSPRQGGGQVTQYF
DNA: TGTGCCAGCAGCCCGAGGCAGGGCGGGGGGCAGGTTACCCAGTACTTC

size: few
D: TRBD2
J: TRBJ2-3
V: TRBV4-2
CDR3: CASSQGSSGNEDTQYF
DNA: TGTGCCAGCAGCCAAGGTTCCAGCGGGAATGAAGATACGCAGTATTTT

size: few
D: -
J: TRBJ1-1
V: TRBV5-5
CDR3: CASSFAGQNTEAFF
DNA: TGTGCCAGCAGCTTCGCGGGACAAAACACTGAAGCTTTCTTT

size: -
D: -
J: TRBJ2-7
V: TRBV20-1
CDR3: CSAVGGQGKLYEQYF
DNA: TGCAGTGCCGTGGGGGGCCAGGGGAAACTCTACGAGCAGTACTTC

size: -
D: -
J: TRBJ2-3
V: TRBV20-1
CDR3: CSATRLEKSTDTQYF
DNA: TGCAGTGCCACTCGACTTGAGAAAAGCACAGATACGCAGTATTTT

size: few
D: TRBD2
J: TRBJ2-3
V: TRBV9
CDR3: CASSVDGLAGLGGTDTQYF
DNA: TGTGCCAGCAGCGTAGATGGACTAGCGGGCCTTGGGGGGACAGATACGCAGTATTTT

size: few
D: -
J: TRBJ1-1
V: TRBV29-1
CDR3: CSVAPQGQNTEAFF
DNA: TGCAGCGTAGCCCCCCAGGGCCAGAACACTGAAGCTTTCTTT

size: few
D: TRBD2
J: TRBJ2-3
V: TRBV12-3/TRBV12-4
CDR3: CASSRTSGKTDTQYF
DNA: TGTGCCAGCAGTAGGACTAGCGGGAAAACAGATACGCAGTATTTT

size: many
D: -
J: TRBJ2-7
V: TRBV7-6
CDR3: CASSLVPIYEQYF
DNA: TGTGCCAGCAGCTTAGTGCCGATCTACGAGCAGTACTTC

size: -
D: -
J: TRBJ1-4
V: TRBV7-2
CDR3: CASSSRQDRGKLFF
DNA: TGTGCCAGCAGCTCTCGACAGGATCGCGGCAAACTGTTTTTT

size: few
D: -
J: TRBJ2-3
V: TRBV7-9
CDR3: CASSSFTGDRDTQYF
DNA: TGTGCCAGCAGCTCCTTTACCGGAGACAGGGATACGCAGTATTTT

size: few
D: -
J: TRBJ2-1
V: TRBV21-1
CDR3: CASSNREQFF
DNA: TGTGCCAGCAGCAACAGGGAGCAGTTCTTC

size: few
D: TRBD1
J: TRBJ2-7
V: TRBV12-3/TRBV12-4
CDR3: CASSNTGGYEQYF
DNA: TGTGCCAGCAGTAATACAGGGGGCTACGAGCAGTACTTC

size: -
D: -
J: TRBJ2-7
V: TRBV12-3/TRBV12-4
CDR3: CASTRTASVYEQYF
DNA: TGTGCCAGCACCCGGACAGCTTCGGTCTACGAGCAGTACTTC

size: -
D: TRBD1
J: TRBJ2-2
V: TRBV11-3
CDR3: CASSLPGQTNTGELFF
DNA: TGTGCCAGCAGCTTACCGGGACAGACGAACACCGGGGAGCTGTTTTTT

size: -
D: TRBD2
J: TRBJ2-3
V: TRBV20-1
CDR3: CSARTRVAGEHGRGTDTQYF
DNA: TGCAGTGCTAGGACGCGGGTTGCGGGGGAGCACGGTAGGGGCACAGATACGCAGTATTTT

size: many
D: TRBD1
J: TRBJ2-3
V: TRBV5-1
CDR3: CASSLGDRERDTQYF
DNA: TGCGCCAGCAGCTTGGGGGACAGGGAGCGAGATACGCAGTATTTT

size: few
D: -
J: TRBJ2-3
V: TRBV2
CDR3: CASSEMEDTQYF
DNA: TGTGCCAGCAGTGAAATGGAAGATACGCAGTATTTT

size: -
D: TRBD1
J: TRBJ2-1
V: TRBV11-1
CDR3: CASSLGGYRGESYNEQFF
DNA: TGTGCCAGCAGCTTAGGGGGGTACAGGGGAGAGTCCTACAATGAGCAGTTCTTC

size: -
D: -
J: TRBJ2-7
V: TRBV7-3
CDR3: CASSSSGPGDEQYF
DNA: TGTGCCAGCAGCTCCTCCGGGCCGGGGGACGAGCAGTACTTC

size: -
D: -
J: TRBJ1-2
V: TRBV29-1
CDR3: CSVDSGTYGYTF
DNA: TGCAGCGTTGATTCCGGGACCTATGGCTACACCTTC

size: few
D: -
J: TRBJ1-1
V: TRBV12-3/TRBV12-4
CDR3: CASSPSDRTTTGTEAFF
DNA: TGTGCCAGCAGTCCCTCAGACCGAACTACGACGGGCACTGAAGCTTTCTTT